Sequencing of this T cell receptor (beta chain) was carried out in a study of blood T cell repertoires in COVID-19. Study-level background: From the United States, Italy and Spain came samples of acute and convalescent COVID-19. From T cells, B-cell-depleted T cells, or PBMCs came the material, which was cDNA or gDNA.

Authors' processing steps: Amplifying reference gene primers gave estimates of nucleated cell counts. Assay used: immunoSEQ multiplex PCR; TCRdb lists only in-frame clones, some missing. V, J and clone size are those of that table, while D and trimming were read from the DNA. Of 200,000 or so clones in the sample, approximately 91% were seen once. The CDR3 length is 18 residues. CDR1 is MNHEY and CDR2 is SMNVEV in the germline V gene (reference sequence). The J segment lost 0 bases and the V segment lost 5 bases, leaving 7 bases of the junction unmatched. The specimen was peripheral blood. The rearrangement uses TRBV27 and TRBJ2-6; 10 positions agree with TRBD2. The TCR comes from a man in his fifties or sixties who had recovered from COVID-19. This CDR3 is CASSALSGRASGANVLTF. The CDR3 DNA reads TGTGCCAGCAGTGCCTTAAGCGGGAGGGCCTCTGGGGCCAACGTCCTGACTTTC.